What follows are 23 T cell receptor beta chains derived from one specimen sequenced in a study of HIV-infected patients and healthy controls. Each CDR3 protein is one row after TCRdb ran MiXCR on the 5' RACE reads. The table includes almost 65,000 distinct CDR3 sequences, 15% to 20% detected once. Material for sequencing was CD4+ T cells from blood. The source of these receptors is a human donor in good health.

This clonotype was seen repeatedly, ten times or more. The rearrangement links TRBV28 to TRBJ2-2, with D perhaps TRBD1 (5 bases). V lost 5 bases and J 1 base, leaving 11 bases between the germline ends. Germline CDR1 MDHEN, CDR2 SYDVKM. This CDR3 has 15 amino acids. CDR3 bases: TGTGCCAGCAGTCGAACGACAGAGAACACCGGGGAGCTGTTTTTT. It codes for CASSRTTENTGELFF. The full variable domain, completed using reference TRBV28 and TRBJ2-2, is DVKVTQSSRYLVKRTGEKVFLECVQDMDHENMFWYRQDPGLGLRLIYFSYDVKMKEKGDIPEGYSVSREKKERFSLILESASTNQTSMYLCASSRTTENTGELFFGEGSRLTVL.

This chain connects TRBV7-2 to TRBJ2-5; TRBD2 might be the D (5 bases). The CDR3 length is 12 residues. The V gene's germline CDR1 is SGHTA and CDR2 FQGNSA. Trimming removed 5 bases at V and 10 bases at J, with 14 bases between. CDR3 sequence (DNA): TGTGCCAGCAGCACCTCACACGAGGGCCAGTACTTC. This translates into CASSTSHEGQYF.

The chain couples TRBV5-1 to TRBJ2-3; the D call may be TRBD1 or TRBD2 (6 bases each). The CDR3 spans 14 residues. Trimming took off 4 bases at V and 1 base at J, with 10 bases between the two ends. From germline, CDR1 is SGHRS and CDR2 YFSETQ. DNA for the CDR3: TGCGCCAGCAGCACGGGGGCCCGCACAGATACGCAGTATTTT. Its protein is CASSTGARTDTQYF.

There are many counts of this clonotype. V and J are TRBV28 and TRBJ2-1; TRBD2 might be the D (5 bases). Germline values: CDR1 MDHEN, CDR2 SYDVKM. This CDR3 comprises 13 residues. Deletions cut 6 bases from V and 6 bases from J, with 12 bases between. The CDR3: CASSRGWANEQFF. The CDR3 DNA reads as TGTGCCAGCAGCCGCGGGTGGGCCAATGAGCAGTTCTTC.

V usage is TRBV4-2 and J usage is TRBJ1-1, with D tentatively TRBD1 (5 bases). The V gene lost 1 base and the J gene lost 5 bases, with 23 bases spanning the gap. The CDR3 is 18 amino acids. Germline values: CDR1 LGHNA, CDR2 YNFKEQ. CDR3 sequence (DNA): TGTGCCAGCAGCCAAGGGGGGGTCGTTGAAAGGGTAGGGACTGAAGCTTTCTTT. As protein: CASSQGGVVERVGTEAFF.

CDR3 bases: TGTGCCAGCAGCGACACAACAACAGGGGCCCACGAGCAGTACTTC. It yields the protein CASSDTTTGAHEQYF. The rearrangement uses TRBV7-9 and TRBJ2-7; TRBD1 aligns across 7 bases. This CDR3 has 15 residues. V was pared by 5 bases and J by 5 bases, with 12 bases of the junction left unmatched. CDR1 and CDR2 from the germline V gene are SEHNR and FQNEAQ (reference sequence).

In the case of this clonotype: A clone one base away is much larger, so this may be a read error. The chain combines TRBV11-2 with TRBJ2-5, with 7 bases lining up with TRBD2. The V gene end was trimmed by 5 bases and the J gene end by 7 bases; junction bases not matched to a gene: 10. This CDR3 spans 14 amino acids. Germline CDR1 and CDR2: SGHAT and FQNNGV. This CDR3 is CASSPGTIGGTQYF. In DNA, the CDR3 is TGTGCCAGCAGCCCAGGGACTATTGGGGGGACCCAGTACTTC.

The J gene is TRBJ1-1, the V gene TRBV29-1, with a possible D match to TRBD1 (6 bases). The V end was cut by 5 bases, the J end by 3 bases, with 13 bases between. The CDR3 is made up of 13 amino acids. Germline lookup yields CDR1 SQVTM and CDR2 ANQGSEA. CDR3 loop: CSVKLDSYTEAFF. The CDR3 region has the DNA TGCAGCGTTAAATTGGACAGCTACACTGAAGCTTTCTTT. Using reference TRBV29-1 and TRBJ1-1 for the parts outside the CDR3, the full variable domain is SAVISQKPSRDICQRGTSLTIQCQVDSQVTMMFWYRQQPGQSLTLIATANQGSEATYESGFVIDKFPISRPNLTFSTLTVSNMSPEDSSIYLCSVKLDSYTEAFFGQGTRLTVV.

This sequence joins TRBV7-3 and TRBJ2-1; 16 bases are shared with TRBD2. V lost 3 bases and J lost 8; bases outside the gene matches: 7. Germline lookup yields CDR1 SGHTA and CDR2 FQGTGA. The CDR3 length is 17 residues. This CDR3 reads CASSFEGTSGGAYEQFF. In nucleotides, the CDR3 is TGTGCCAGCAGCTTTGAGGGGACTAGCGGGGGGGCCTATGAGCAGTTCTTC.

This clonotype was detected ten times or more. The V gene is TRBV6-6, the J gene TRBJ1-3; D is unclear. Between the trimmed V and J ends, which lost 2 bases and 2 bases, there was a span of 7 bases. Germline V gene lookup returns CDR1 MNHNY and CDR2 SVGAGI (reference sequence). The CDR3 spans 14 residues. For the CDR3, the DNA is TGTGCCAGCAGTTACAGAGAGGCTGGAAACACCATATATTTT. Its protein is CASSYREAGNTIYF.

This clonotype was found many times. The chain uses TRBV5-1 and TRBJ2-3; D not resolved. The CDR3 has 13 residues. Germline loops: CDR1 SGHRS, CDR2 YFSETQ. The V gene lost 0 bases and the J gene lost 4 bases, with 6 bases spanning the gap. CDR3 sequence (DNA): TGCGCCAGCAGCTTGGGAAGGGCAGATACGCAGTATTTT. It translates to CASSLGRADTQYF.

Concerning this clonotype: This may stem from a read error, because a much larger clone lies one nucleotide away. The chain links TRBV5-8 to TRBJ1-1; D unresolved. The V end was cut by 1 base, the J end by 3 bases, with 10 bases between. Germline lookup yields CDR1 SGHTS and CDR2 YDEGEE. This CDR3 is built from 14 residues. This CDR3 is CASSLYGQDTEAFF. The DNA for the CDR3 is TGTGCCAGCAGCTTGTATGGTCAGGACACTGAAGCTTTCTTT.

This clonotype was picked up a small number of times. J is TRBJ1-5 and V is TRBV6-2 or TRBV6-3; 7 bases are a match to TRBD1. The CDR3 is made up of 16 amino acids. Trimming removed 6 bases from V and 7 bases from J; junction bases left unmatched: 15. Per the germline V gene, CDR1 is MNHEY and CDR2 is SVGEGT. CDR3 protein: CASRIWDLQGSQPQHF. CDR3 DNA: TGTGCCAGCAGGATCTGGGACCTACAGGGGTCGCAGCCCCAGCATTTT.

This clonotype was found many times. This chain uses TRBV6-2 or TRBV6-3 with TRBJ2-3; 8 bases are shared with TRBD1. Germline V lookup: CDR1 MNHEY, CDR2 SVGEGT. J lost 4 bases, V lost 7 bases, and 13 bases had no gene match. The CDR3 totals 16 residues. The CDR3 sequence is CASTPLRTGSADTQYF. CDR3 nucleotides: TGTGCCAGCACTCCCCTGAGGACAGGGAGCGCAGATACGCAGTATTTT.

The chain joins TRBV24-1 to TRBJ2-2, with D maybe TRBD1 (6 bases). Germline V gives CDR1 KGHDR, CDR2 SFDVKD. V lost 9 bases, J lost 7 bases, and 23 bases lay in between. The CDR3 has 16 amino acids. The CDR3 sequence is CATHPGRDTSFGELFF. In nucleotides, the CDR3 is TGTGCCACCCACCCGGGAAGGGACACAAGTTTCGGGGAGCTGTTTTTT.

This clonotype was detected only a few times. V is TRBV3-1 and J is TRBJ1-1; D perhaps matches TRBD1 (5 bases). Per the germline V gene, CDR1 is LGHDT and CDR2 is YNNKEL (reference sequence). CDR3 size: 14 residues. Trimming cost V 1 base and J 5 bases, with 11 bases left between them. The chain's CDR3 is CASSQGIGGTEAFF. The DNA of the CDR3 is TGTGCCAGCAGCCAAGGGATTGGGGGGACTGAAGCTTTCTTT.

This clonotype was seen a few times. V usage is TRBV7-2 and J usage is TRBJ1-5; D perhaps matches TRBD1 (5 bases). The CDR3 sequence is 13 residues long. V dropped 0 bases and J dropped 8 bases, with 8 bases sitting between them. The germline V gene encodes CDR1 SGHTA and CDR2 FQGNSA. CDR3 bases: TGTGCCAGCAGCTTAGCCAGGGATAAGCCCCAGCATTTT. Translating it yields CASSLARDKPQHF.

The chain has TRBV12-3 or TRBV12-4 and TRBJ2-1, with 10 bases fitting TRBD2. The CDR3 has 15 amino acids. The V and J ends lost 5 bases and 9 bases, in that order; junction bases with no gene match: 10. CDR3 DNA: TGTGCCAGCAGTCCTAGCGGGAGAAACGTGGGTGAGCAGTTCTTC. Translation: CASSPSGRNVGEQFF.

This clonotype came up many times. This rearrangement joins TRBV7-2 to TRBJ2-2, with D uncertain. The CDR3 covers 13 residues. V was clipped by 5 bases and J by 2 bases, with 6 bases between them. The germline CDR1 and CDR2 sequences are SGHTA and FQGNSA. CDR3 DNA: TGTGCCAGCAGCGCTCTAAACACCGGGGAGCTGTTTTTT. It encodes CASSALNTGELFF.

In its sample, this clonotype was seen a few times. The chain joins TRBV11-2 to TRBJ2-5; TRBD1 matches 8 bases. Germline V gives CDR1 SGHAT, CDR2 FQNNGV. V shed 5 bases and J 1 base; nucleotides not matched to a gene: 9. The CDR3 length is 16 residues. In DNA form, the CDR3 reads TGTGCCAGCAGCATGAGACAGGGGACCTTCCAAGAGACCCAGTACTTC. It is translated as CASSMRQGTFQETQYF.

The chain employs TRBV6-1 and TRBJ2-5; 7 bases are shared with TRBD1. The CDR3 runs 15 residues. V shed 5 bases, J shed 2 bases, and the junction held 8 bases outside the gene matches. Germline V gene lookup returns CDR1 MNHNS and CDR2 SASEGT. CDR3 nucleotide sequence: TGTGCCAGCAGTAGAGCCGGGACAGCACAAGAGACCCAGTACTTC. Protein sequence: CASSRAGTAQETQYF.

This clonotype has ten or more counts. The rearrangement uses TRBV7-3 and TRBJ2-3, with TRBD2 matching over 7 bases. V shed 1 base, J shed 0 bases, and the junction held 13 bases outside the gene matches. Per the germline V gene, CDR1 is SGHTA and CDR2 is FQGTGA. The CDR3 loop spans 19 amino acids. The CDR3 spells CASSLRASGVGTSTDTQYF. The CDR3 nucleotides are TGTGCCAGCAGCTTAAGAGCTAGCGGAGTGGGGACCAGCACAGATACGCAGTATTTT. Combining the CDR3 with reference TRBV7-3 and TRBJ2-3 gives the whole variable domain GAGVSQTPSNKVTEKGKYVELRCDPISGHTALYWYRQSLGQGPEFLIYFQGTGAADDSGLPNDRFFAVRPEGSVSTLKIQRTERGDSAVYLCASSLRASGVGTSTDTQYFGPGTRLTVL.

A single count supports this clonotype. The chain carries TRBV27 and TRBJ2-7, with 9 nucleotides matching TRBD2. Germline CDR1 reads MNHEY; CDR2 reads SMNVEV (reference sequence). The trim removed 5 bases at V and 3 bases at J, leaving 8 bases unmatched. There are 15 residues in the CDR3. CDR3 loop: CASSRMPSGDYEQYF. CDR3 DNA: TGTGCCAGCAGTCGAATGCCTAGCGGGGACTACGAGCAGTACTTC.